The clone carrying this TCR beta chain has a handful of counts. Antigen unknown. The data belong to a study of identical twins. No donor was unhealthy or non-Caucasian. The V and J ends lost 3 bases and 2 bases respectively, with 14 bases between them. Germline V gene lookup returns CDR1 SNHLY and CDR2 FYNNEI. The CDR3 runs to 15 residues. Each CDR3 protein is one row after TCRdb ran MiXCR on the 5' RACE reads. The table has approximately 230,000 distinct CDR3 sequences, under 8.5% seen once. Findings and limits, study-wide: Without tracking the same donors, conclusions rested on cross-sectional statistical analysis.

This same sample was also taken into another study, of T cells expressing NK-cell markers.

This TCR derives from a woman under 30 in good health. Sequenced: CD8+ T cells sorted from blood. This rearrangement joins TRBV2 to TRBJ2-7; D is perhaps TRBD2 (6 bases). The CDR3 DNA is TGTGCCAGCAGTGAGTCGGGCGGGATAACCTACGAGCAGTACTTC. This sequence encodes CASSESGGITYEQYF.